A single sample is the source of the 18 T cell receptor beta chains below, sequenced in a study of OX40 agonist ivuxolimab in advanced cancers. Data came from immunoSEQ multiplex PCR; TCRdb stores just in-frame clones and leaves some out. Of about 60,000 clones listed, approximately 80% were seen once; the top ten hold approximately 0.7%. The sequenced sample was CD4+ or CD8+ T cells sorted from blood, obtained in a trial of the OX40 agonist ivuxolimab. The receptors here all came from an adult with an advanced solid tumor such as melanoma, head and neck, liver or kidney cancer.

The chain combines TRBV7-9 with TRBJ2-4; D possibly corresponds to TRBD2 (6 bases). The CDR3 runs to 15 residues. V gave up 5 bases and J gave up 0 bases, with 11 bases separating them. From germline, CDR1 is SEHNR and CDR2 FQNEAQ (reference sequence). The CDR3 DNA reads TGTGCCAGCAGCCCGGGACTGTTAGCCAAAAACATTCAGTACTTC. Translating it yields CASSPGLLAKNIQYF.

The rearrangement uses TRBV5-4 and TRBJ2-5; weak D call: TRBD2 (6 bases). V gave up 5 bases and J gave up 1 base, with 9 bases separating them. The germline gives CDR1 SGHNT, CDR2 YYREEE (reference sequence). The CDR3 spans 13 residues. CDR3 nucleotide sequence: TGTGCCAGCAGAGTAGCGGTCCAAGAGACCCAGTACTTC. This sequence encodes CASRVAVQETQYF.

The chain links TRBV6-5 to TRBJ1-4; D might be TRBD1 (5 bases). From germline, CDR1 is MNHEY and CDR2 SVGAGI. The CDR3 loop spans 15 amino acids. V was shortened by 0 bases and J by 5 bases, with 10 bases between the two germline ends. The DNA for the CDR3 is TGTGCCAGCAGTTACTCGACGGGGGGGAATGAAAAACTGTTTTTT. Its translation: CASSYSTGGNEKLFF.

The chain combines TRBV5-1 with TRBJ1-4, with D maybe TRBD1 (6 bases). Germline CDR1 and CDR2: SGHRS and YFSETQ. This CDR3 region has 16 residues. The germline V and J ends were trimmed by 0 bases and 10 bases, with 19 bases remaining between them. This chain's CDR3 is CASSLVAGAAVGKLFF. CDR3 in DNA: TGCGCCAGCAGCTTGGTGGCAGGGGCCGCGGTAGGAAAACTGTTTTTT.

The genes are TRBV15 and TRBJ1-4; 7 bases are a match to TRBD1. Germline values: CDR1 LNHNV, CDR2 YYDKDF (reference sequence). The CDR3 is 12 residues long. Trimming cost V 4 bases and J 13 bases; bases outside gene matches: 6. The CDR3 nucleotides are TGTGCCACCAGCATAGACAGGGTGGCACTGTTTTTT. Its translation: CATSIDRVALFF.

This clone was detected a few times. This chain links TRBV11-2 with TRBJ2-1; D is unclear. The V gene lost 0 bases and the J gene lost 9 bases, with 18 bases spanning the gap. Per germline, CDR1 SGHAT and CDR2 FQNNGV. CDR3 length: 16 residues. CDR3 nucleotide sequence: TGTGCCAGCAGCTTAGATCGGGCCATAACTATTGCTGAGCAGTTCTTC. Amino acids: CASSLDRAITIAEQFF.

CDR3 sequence (DNA): TGTGCCAGCAGCTCCCATGGGGTCGGCGGCTACACCTTC. Translation gives CASSSHGVGGYTF. V usage is TRBV5-5 and J usage is TRBJ1-2; D is undetermined. Trimming took 3 bases from V and 8 from J, leaving 14 bases between them. Germline loops: CDR1 SGHKS, CDR2 YYEKEE (reference sequence). The CDR3 consists of 13 residues.

The chain is built from TRBV4-1 and TRBJ2-3, with 9 bases fitting TRBD1. The J segment lost 3 bases and the V segment lost 4 bases, leaving 5 bases of the junction unmatched. CDR1 and CDR2 from the germline V gene are MGHRA and YSYEKL. The CDR3 has 15 residues. In DNA, the CDR3 is TGCGCCAGCAGCCGGGGGACAGGGACAACAGATACGCAGTATTTT. Protein sequence: CASSRGTGTTDTQYF.

The V and J genes are TRBV5-4 and TRBJ2-5; D is uncertain. Trimming removed 0 bases at V and 5 bases at J, with 8 bases between. CDR1 and CDR2 from the germline V gene are SGHNT and YYREEE (reference sequence). CDR3 length: 13 residues. CDR3 protein: CASSLEGRETQYF. The DNA of the CDR3 is TGTGCCAGCAGCTTGGAGGGTCGGGAGACCCAGTACTTC.

The chain carries TRBV6-6 and TRBJ1-5; D gene uncertain. CDR3 length equals 10 residues. The V end lost 11 bases, the J end lost 4 bases, and 6 bases lay between the germline ends. CDR1 and CDR2 from the germline V gene are MNHNY and SVGAGI (reference sequence). The CDR3 region is CAANNQPQHF. CDR3 DNA sequence: TGTGCCGCCAATAATCAGCCCCAGCATTTT.

This clone showed up just a few times. The V gene is TRBV19, the J gene TRBJ1-5; D gene uncertain. V was cut by 5 bases and J by 7 bases, with 15 bases left in between. CDR1 is LNHDA and CDR2 is SQIVND in the germline V gene (reference sequence). The CDR3 covers 14 residues. CDR3 sequence: CASSSPTRGQPQHF. The CDR3 DNA reads TGTGCCAGTAGTTCCCCAACACGGGGACAGCCCCAGCATTTT.

CDR3 region: CASRPGGTNGYTF. CDR3 nucleotides: TGTGCCAGCAGGCCGGGGGGAACGAATGGCTACACCTTC. J is TRBJ1-2 and V is TRBV6-1; tentative D call: TRBD1 (5 bases). The CDR3 has 13 amino acids. Germline V CDR1 and CDR2: MNHNS, SASEGT. With 6 bases removed from V and 6 bases from J, the gap between germline ends came to 14 bases.

V is TRBV2 and J is TRBJ1-1; no reliable D call. This CDR3 comprises 12 residues. Deletions cut 4 bases from V and 5 bases from J, with 8 bases between. Germline lookup yields CDR1 SNHLY and CDR2 FYNNEI. DNA of the CDR3: TGTGCCAGCAGTGTAAGTGGTACTGAAGCTTTCTTT. Translated: CASSVSGTEAFF.

The rearrangement links TRBV16 to TRBJ2-7; the match to TRBD1 covers 8 bases. The CDR3 runs 14 residues. Per germline, CDR1 KGHSY and CDR2 FQNENV. Losses at the gene ends were 3 bases for V and 6 bases for J; bases not matched to a gene: 7. CDR3 bases: TGTGCCAGCAGCCAGAGACAGGGGTTGGGCGAGCAGTACTTC. It yields the protein CASSQRQGLGEQYF.

J is TRBJ1-4 and V is TRBV5-8; possibly TRBD1 for D (5 bases). Between the trimmed V and J ends, which lost 4 bases and 9 bases, there was a span of 13 bases. The CDR3 contains 13 residues. The germline V gene encodes CDR1 SGHTS and CDR2 YDEGEE. This chain's CDR3 is CASSRRGTQKLFF. CDR3 nucleotide sequence: TGTGCCAGCAGCCGTCGGGGGACGCAAAAACTGTTTTTT.

The CDR3 region is CASSRDRGPYGYTF. CDR3 in DNA: TGCGCCAGCAGCCGTGACAGGGGGCCCTATGGCTACACCTTC. This rearrangement joins TRBV5-1 to TRBJ1-2; 10 bases line up with TRBD1. The V and J ends lost 4 bases and 4 bases, in that order; junction bases with no gene match: 4. Germline-derived CDR1 and CDR2 are SGHRS and YFSETQ. CDR3 length equals 14 residues. The full variable domain, with the rest looked up from reference TRBV5-1 and TRBJ1-2, is KAGVTQTPRYLIKTRGQQVTLSCSPISGHRSVSWYQQTPGQGLQFLFEYFSETQRNKGNFPGRFSGRQFSNSRSEMNVSTLELGDSALYLCASSRDRGPYGYTFGSGTRLTVV.

This clone is a singleton in its sample. The chain couples TRBV5-4 to TRBJ2-7, with TRBD2 matching over 15 bases. V dropped 5 bases and J dropped 4; count of bases not matched to a gene: 4. There are 15 residues in the CDR3. Germline assignment: CDR1 SGHNT and CDR2 YYREEE (reference sequence). The CDR3 sequence: CASSPGLAGGYEQYF. CDR3 DNA: TGTGCCAGCAGTCCCGGACTAGCGGGAGGGTACGAGCAGTACTTC. Using reference TRBV5-4 and TRBJ2-7 for the parts outside the CDR3, the full variable domain is ETGVTQSPTHLIKTRGQQVTLRCSSQSGHNTVSWYQQALGQGPQFIFQYYREEENGRGNFPPRFSGLQFPNYSSELNVNALELDDSALYLCASSPGLAGGYEQYFGPGTRLTVT.

This clone was seen once. Other DNA sequences in this sample translate to the same CDR3. The chain joins TRBV27 to TRBJ2-5, with a tentative D call TRBD1 (6 bases). Germline CDR1 reads MNHEY; CDR2 reads SMNVEV (reference sequence). V was trimmed by 9 bases and J by 4 bases, leaving 12 bases between them. The CDR3 is 12 amino acids. The CDR3 nucleotides are TGTGCCAGAGATCAGGGGAGAGAGACCCAGTACTTC. Encoded protein: CARDQGRETQYF.